The next 11 T cell receptor beta chains were all read from a single sample in a study of shared clonotypes between healthy human individuals. Assay: immunoSEQ multiplex PCR; the TCRdb copy retains only in-frame clones and omits some. The profile covers some 490,000 clones, with more than 75% appearing a single time and 12% taken by the ten largest. Sequencing was done on a sample of PBMCs. The receptors derive from a woman in her thirties or forties in good health. Some clones in this sample may be carry-over from other donors' samples.

The gene calls are TRBV5-6 and TRBJ2-1; no definite D call. Germline lookup yields CDR1 SGHDT and CDR2 YYEEEE. This CDR3 contains 14 residues. Trimming took 6 bases from V and 4 from J, leaving 14 bases between them. The CDR3 nucleotides are TGTGCCAGCACCAACATCGGGCGGTACAATGAGCAGTTCTTC. Translation gives CASTNIGRYNEQFF.

A single count supports this clone. The chain employs TRBV19 and TRBJ1-3; D call uncertain. Germline-derived CDR1 and CDR2 are LNHDA and SQIVND (reference sequence). Deletions cut 4 bases from V and 4 bases from J, with 14 bases between. The CDR3 totals 15 residues. CDR3 protein: CASSTSREGGNTIYF. Here the CDR3 DNA reads TGTGCCAGTAGTACTTCTCGCGAAGGAGGAAACACCATATATTTT.

The J gene is TRBJ2-3, the V gene TRBV4-1; D remains unclear. The V and J ends lost 1 base and 5 bases respectively, with 16 bases between them. This CDR3 has 16 amino acids. In germline, CDR1 is MGHRA, CDR2 YSYEKL. The CDR3 region has the DNA TGCGCCAGCAGCCAAGGTCCTTCGGTGGTAGGAGATACGCAGTATTTT. Amino acids: CASSQGPSVVGDTQYF.

V is TRBV5-1 and J is TRBJ2-3; TRBD2 is a possible D gene (6 bases). The CDR3 has 18 amino acids. In germline, CDR1 is SGHRS, CDR2 YFSETQ. With 4 bases removed from V and 2 bases from J, the gap between germline ends came to 23 bases. The CDR3 region has the DNA TGCGCCAGCAGCCAGCGTGGATCCCTAGCGAGCCTCACAGATACGCAGTATTTT. Its translation is CASSQRGSLASLTDTQYF.

As concerns this clone: An end of the junction differs from the germline gene, which may be a read error. The sample contains more than one DNA sequence encoding this CDR3. The chain carries TRBV30 and TRBJ2-2; possible D gene TRBD2, 8 bases. The CDR3 totals 14 residues. Germline CDR1 reads GTSNPN; CDR2 reads SVGIG (reference sequence). The CDR3: CAWTGRGLPGELFF. The DNA of the CDR3 is TGTGCTTGGACCGGGAGGGGGCTCCCCGGGGAGCTGTTTTTT. Variable domain in full (rest from reference TRBV30 and TRBJ2-2): SQTIHQWPATLVQPVGSPLSLECTVEGTSNPNLYWYRQAAGRGLQLLFYSVGIGQISSEVPQNLSASRPQDRQFILSSKKLLLSDSGFYLCAWTGRGLPGELFFGEGSRLTVL.

The rearrangement uses TRBV28 and TRBJ2-7; TRBD2 agrees at 14 bases. The CDR3 covers 15 residues. Per germline, CDR1 MDHEN and CDR2 SYDVKM. V lost 0 bases, J lost 6 bases, and 1 base stayed unmatched. The CDR3 loop reads CASSLWGLAGVEQYF. The CDR3 nucleotides read TGTGCCAGCAGTTTATGGGGACTAGCGGGAGTCGAGCAGTACTTC.

A word on this clone: Other DNA sequences in the same sample also yield this CDR3. The V call is TRBV5-4, the J call TRBJ2-1; 7 positions agree with TRBD2. This CDR3 comprises 14 residues. Germline-derived CDR1 and CDR2 are SGHNT and YYREEE (reference sequence). With 0 bases clipped from V and 7 bases from J, the junction kept 4 bases outside the gene matches. The CDR3 sequence is CASSLDLAANEQFF. DNA of the CDR3: TGTGCCAGCAGCTTGGATCTAGCGGCAAATGAGCAGTTCTTC.

The chain couples TRBV30 to TRBJ2-7, with 7 bases matching TRBD2. Trimming took 2 bases from V and 2 from J; bases not matched to a gene: 9. This CDR3 comprises 15 residues. CDR1 and CDR2 (germline): GTSNPN, SVGIG (reference sequence). Written as DNA, the CDR3 is TGTGCCTGGAGTTTGGCCAGCGGGGCCACCTACGAGCAGTACTTC. Translation gives CAWSLASGATYEQYF. Together with reference TRBV30 and TRBJ2-7, the CDR3 gives the full variable domain: SQTIHQWPATLVQPVGSPLSLECTVEGTSNPNLYWYRQAAGRGLQLLFYSVGIGQISSEVPQNLSASRPQDRQFILSSKKLLLSDSGFYLCAWSLASGATYEQYFGPGTRLTVT.

The chain recombines TRBV7-9 with TRBJ2-3, with 10 bases identical to TRBD2. V shed 5 bases, J shed 2 bases, and the junction held 7 bases outside the gene matches. The CDR3 extends over 16 amino acids. Germline-derived CDR1 and CDR2 are SEHNR and FQNEAQ (reference sequence). DNA for the CDR3: TGTGCCAGCAGCCCCCCTCTAGCGGGAGTCACAGATACGCAGTATTTT. Translating gives CASSPPLAGVTDTQYF.

The V and J genes are TRBV27 and TRBJ1-4; D uncertain. There are 13 residues in the CDR3. The V end was cut by 9 bases, the J end by 8 bases, with 16 bases between. Germline V gene lookup returns CDR1 MNHEY and CDR2 SMNVEV (reference sequence). CDR3 in DNA: TGTGCCAGTATGGGCTGGGTGGGGGAAAAACTGTTTTTT. Translating it yields CASMGWVGEKLFF.

The chain uses TRBV6-5 and TRBJ2-6; tentative D call: TRBD2 (5 bases). The CDR3 spans 15 residues. V lost 6 bases and J 2 bases, leaving 11 bases between the germline ends. Per germline, CDR1 MNHEY and CDR2 SVGAGI. The CDR3 is CASRRTVAGANVLTF. The CDR3 nucleotides read TGTGCCAGCAGAAGGACTGTGGCTGGGGCCAACGTCCTGACTTTC.